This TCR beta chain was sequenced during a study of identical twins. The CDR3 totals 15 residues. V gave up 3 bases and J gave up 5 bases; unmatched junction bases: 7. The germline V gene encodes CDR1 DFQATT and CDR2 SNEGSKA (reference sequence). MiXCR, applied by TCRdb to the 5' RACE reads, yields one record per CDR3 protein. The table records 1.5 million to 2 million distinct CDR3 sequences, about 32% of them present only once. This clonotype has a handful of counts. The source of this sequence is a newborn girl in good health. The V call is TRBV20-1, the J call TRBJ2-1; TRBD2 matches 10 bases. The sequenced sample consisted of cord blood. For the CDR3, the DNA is TGCAGTGCTAGCAGCGGGGGGGCAAGGGACAATGAGCAGTTCTTC. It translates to CSASSGGARDNEQFF.